This T cell receptor (beta chain) was recorded in a study of T cell changes during pregnancy in multiple sclerosis. Germline V gene lookup returns CDR1 MGHRA and CDR2 YSYEKL. This CDR3 region has 13 residues. V shed 0 bases and J shed 10 bases, with 10 bases lying between them. Here immunoSEQ multiplex PCR was the method, and the copy in TCRdb shows in-frame clones only, minus some. Of about 74,000 clones listed, roughly 89% are singletons. The rearrangement links TRBV4-1 to TRBJ1-5, with TRBD1 as a possible D gene (5 bases). The origin of this receptor is a female donor in good health, enrolled as a control in a pregnancy study. The sequenced sample was peripheral blood, obtained after pregnancy. This CDR3 reads CASSQDQGLPQHF. DNA for the CDR3: TGCGCCAGCAGCCAAGATCAGGGCCTCCCCCAGCATTTT.